This is a list of T cell receptor beta chains from one sample in a study of blood T cell repertoires in COVID-19. The table came from immunoSEQ multiplex PCR; TCRdb's copy has only in-frame clones and leaves some out. The repertoire consists of 140,000 to 150,000 clones, with roughly 80% occurring once and the leading ten covering approximately 3.5%. Sample: peripheral blood. Source of these receptors: a man between 65 and 85 years old who had recovered from COVID-19. The CDR3 runs from the conserved cysteine through the conserved F or W. Each record gives: V gene, J gene, D gene, clone size, CDR3 DNA, CDR3 protein. The D gene is left open where the match is weak. Expanded clones get a size class; other rows say once, few or many, or leave the size out.

V gene: TRBV30
J gene: TRBJ1-5
D gene: TRBD1
clone size: few
CDR3 DNA: TGTGCCTGGAGCCAAGGACAGGGGGCCAATCAGCCCCAGCATTTT
CDR3 protein: CAWSQGQGANQPQHF

V gene: TRBV2
J gene: TRBJ2-1
D gene: NA
clone size: NA
CDR3 DNA: TGTGCCAGCAGTGATCCTGGGATGGGACCAGGTGTGGCCTTGGGGGGTTACAATGAGCAGTTCTTC
CDR3 protein: CASSDPGMGPGVALGGYNEQFF

V gene: TRBV18
J gene: TRBJ2-1
D gene: NA
clone size: NA
CDR3 DNA: TGTGCCAGCTCACCGAATAGCAATGAGCAGTTCTTC
CDR3 protein: CASSPNSNEQFF

V gene: TRBV5-1
J gene: TRBJ2-7
D gene: NA
clone size: NA
CDR3 DNA: TGCGCCAGCAGCTTGGCGGGTAGAGTCTACGAGCAGTACTTC
CDR3 protein: CASSLAGRVYEQYF

V gene: TRBV6-2/TRBV6-3
J gene: TRBJ1-5
D gene: NA
clone size: NA
CDR3 DNA: TGTGCCAGCAGCCAATCCCCGGATCAGCCCCAGCATTTT
CDR3 protein: CASSQSPDQPQHF

V gene: TRBV6-6
J gene: TRBJ2-7
D gene: NA
clone size: once
CDR3 DNA: TGTGCCAGCAGTTACGATCAGGGTGGATACTACGAGCAGTACTTC
CDR3 protein: CASSYDQGGYYEQYF

V gene: TRBV6-1
J gene: TRBJ2-3
D gene: NA
clone size: NA
CDR3 DNA: TGTGCCAGCAGTGAACTGAGAATTGTGGATACGCAGTATTTT
CDR3 protein: CASSELRIVDTQYF

V gene: TRBV10-3
J gene: TRBJ2-7
D gene: NA
clone size: NA
CDR3 DNA: TGTGCCATCAGTGAGAGTAGCACCTACGAGCAGTACTTC
CDR3 protein: CAISESSTYEQYF

V gene: TRBV5-1
J gene: TRBJ2-1
D gene: NA
clone size: NA
CDR3 DNA: TGCGCCAGCAGCTTGGTGGCAGGGGTCGGGTACAATGAGCAGTTCTTC
CDR3 protein: CASSLVAGVGYNEQFF

V gene: TRBV27
J gene: TRBJ2-5
D gene: NA
clone size: NA
CDR3 DNA: TGTGCCAGCAGTTTTTTAGGGGAAGCGCAAGAGACCCAGTACTTC
CDR3 protein: CASSFLGEAQETQYF

V gene: TRBV7-2
J gene: TRBJ1-2
D gene: NA
clone size: NA
CDR3 DNA: TGTGCCAGCAGCTCACTGACGGGGAGGGCTGGCTACACCTTC
CDR3 protein: CASSSLTGRAGYTF

V gene: TRBV5-1
J gene: TRBJ2-3
D gene: TRBD2
clone size: NA
CDR3 DNA: TGCGCCAGCGGCGCGGGAGTAAACACAGATACGCAGTATTTT
CDR3 protein: CASGAGVNTDTQYF

V gene: TRBV30
J gene: TRBJ2-2
D gene: NA
clone size: NA
CDR3 DNA: TGTGCCTGGAACGGGGACACCGGGGAGCTGTTTTTT
CDR3 protein: CAWNGDTGELFF

V gene: TRBV4-1
J gene: TRBJ2-5
D gene: TRBD2
clone size: NA
CDR3 DNA: TGCGCCAGCAGCCAAGATCGGGAGGGCCGAGAGACCCAGTACTTC
CDR3 protein: CASSQDREGRETQYF

V gene: TRBV7-9
J gene: TRBJ2-1
D gene: TRBD2
clone size: NA
CDR3 DNA: TGTGCCAGCAGCAACCCGGGACTAGCGACCAATGAGCAGTTCTTC
CDR3 protein: CASSNPGLATNEQFF

V gene: TRBV5-6
J gene: TRBJ2-1
D gene: NA
clone size: NA
CDR3 DNA: TGTGCCAGCAGCTTGGCCGACTTCCGCAATGAGCAGTTCTTC
CDR3 protein: CASSLADFRNEQFF

V gene: TRBV11-2
J gene: TRBJ1-2
D gene: NA
clone size: NA
CDR3 DNA: TGTGCCAGCAGCTTTGACGGGAACTATGGCTACACCTTC
CDR3 protein: CASSFDGNYGYTF

V gene: TRBV2
J gene: TRBJ2-5
D gene: TRBD1
clone size: NA
CDR3 DNA: TGTGCCAGCAAAGAGGGGGCGGCTGAGACCCAGTACTTC
CDR3 protein: CASKEGAAETQYF

V gene: TRBV5-1
J gene: TRBJ2-1
D gene: TRBD2
clone size: NA
CDR3 DNA: TGCGCCAGCAGGCAATTAGCGGCTAGCGGGATAAATGAGCAGTTCTTC
CDR3 protein: CASRQLAASGINEQFF

V gene: TRBV19
J gene: TRBJ2-1
D gene: TRBD2
clone size: NA
CDR3 DNA: TGTGCCAGTACCGACCGGTTTACTAGCGCAGCTGAGCAGTTCTTC
CDR3 protein: CASTDRFTSAAEQFF

V gene: TRBV28
J gene: TRBJ1-1
D gene: TRBD1
clone size: NA
CDR3 DNA: TGTGCCAGCAGTTTCGCGAGGTGGACAGGGAGGATCTCGGTTCAATGGAACACTGAAGCTTTCTTT
CDR3 protein: CASSFARWTGRISVQWNTEAFF

V gene: TRBV12-3/TRBV12-4
J gene: TRBJ2-3
D gene: NA
clone size: NA
CDR3 DNA: TGTGCCAGCAGTCTGACCGGGAATACGCAGTATTTT
CDR3 protein: CASSLTGNTQYF

V gene: TRBV14
J gene: TRBJ2-3
D gene: NA
clone size: NA
CDR3 DNA: TGTGCCAGCAGCCTCAGGGCGGCAGATACGCAGTATTTT
CDR3 protein: CASSLRAADTQYF

V gene: TRBV5-5
J gene: TRBJ2-2
D gene: TRBD1
clone size: NA
CDR3 DNA: TGTGCCAGCAGGGCCGGGACAGGGGCCTTATTCGGCACCGGGGAGCTGTTTTTT
CDR3 protein: CASRAGTGALFGTGELFF

V gene: TRBV9
J gene: TRBJ2-2
D gene: NA
clone size: NA
CDR3 DNA: TGTGCCAGCAGCGTAGACAGGGTTCCCGGGGAGCTGTTTTTT
CDR3 protein: CASSVDRVPGELFF

V gene: TRBV12-3/TRBV12-4
J gene: TRBJ1-1
D gene: NA
clone size: once
CDR3 DNA: TGTGCCAGCAGTTTAGCGAGAGGATATGAAGCTTTCTTT
CDR3 protein: CASSLARGYEAFF

V gene: TRBV29-1
J gene: TRBJ1-1
D gene: NA
clone size: once
CDR3 DNA: TGCAGCGGACGGGAAAGGAACACTGAAGCTTTCTTT
CDR3 protein: CSGRERNTEAFF

V gene: TRBV29-1
J gene: TRBJ2-7
D gene: TRBD2
clone size: NA
CDR3 DNA: TGCAGCGTTGAAGATAACGGGCTAGCGGGAGAACCCTACGAGCAGTACTTC
CDR3 protein: CSVEDNGLAGEPYEQYF

V gene: TRBV7-6
J gene: TRBJ2-6
D gene: TRBD2
clone size: NA
CDR3 DNA: TGTGCCAGCAGCCCCGTAGAGGCGGGAGGGTTTGGGGCCAACGTCCTGACTTTC
CDR3 protein: CASSPVEAGGFGANVLTF

V gene: TRBV10-3
J gene: TRBJ2-1
D gene: TRBD2
clone size: NA
CDR3 DNA: TGTGCCATCAGTTCCGGGACTAGCGGGCCCTTAGCACTGAGCAGTTCCCCAAGCACTGAGCAGTTCTTC
CDR3 protein: CAISSGTSGPLALSSSPSTEQFF

V gene: TRBV30
J gene: TRBJ2-7
D gene: TRBD2
clone size: NA
CDR3 DNA: TGTGCCTGGAGGACAGCGGGAACCTACGAGCAGTACTTC
CDR3 protein: CAWRTAGTYEQYF

V gene: TRBV9
J gene: TRBJ1-3
D gene: NA
clone size: NA
CDR3 DNA: TGTGCCAGCAGCGTAGAACAGGGAGGAAACACCATATATTTT
CDR3 protein: CASSVEQGGNTIYF

V gene: TRBV7-2
J gene: TRBJ2-3
D gene: NA
clone size: NA
CDR3 DNA: TGTGCCAGTTATCGCGCTAGCGAAAGCACAGATACGCAGTATTTT
CDR3 protein: CASYRASESTDTQYF

V gene: TRBV6-1
J gene: TRBJ2-4
D gene: NA
clone size: NA
CDR3 DNA: TGTGCCAGCAGTGAATCTGCAGGGGAACTAGCCAAAAACATTCAGTACTTC
CDR3 protein: CASSESAGELAKNIQYF

V gene: TRBV4-3
J gene: TRBJ2-1
D gene: TRBD2
clone size: NA
CDR3 DNA: TGCGCCAGCAGCCAAGAGGGGCAGCGGGAGGGGGGGAATGAGCAGTTCTTC
CDR3 protein: CASSQEGQREGGNEQFF

V gene: TRBV10-1
J gene: TRBJ2-3
D gene: TRBD2
clone size: once
CDR3 DNA: TGCGCCAGCAGTGAAATGACTAGCGGGGCAGATACGCAGTATTTT
CDR3 protein: CASSEMTSGADTQYF

V gene: TRBV5-1
J gene: TRBJ2-1
D gene: TRBD2
clone size: NA
CDR3 DNA: TGCGCCAGCATCCCGACTAGCGGGGCCTACAATGAGCAGTTCTTC
CDR3 protein: CASIPTSGAYNEQFF

V gene: TRBV6-5
J gene: TRBJ2-5
D gene: TRBD1
clone size: NA
CDR3 DNA: TGTGCCAGCAGTTATTTGGACAGGGGGCAGGTGACCCAGTACTTC
CDR3 protein: CASSYLDRGQVTQYF

V gene: TRBV5-6
J gene: TRBJ2-7
D gene: NA
clone size: NA
CDR3 DNA: TGTGCCAGCAGCTTGGCGGCAGGGGTCTTCTACGAGCAGTACTTC
CDR3 protein: CASSLAAGVFYEQYF

V gene: TRBV27
J gene: TRBJ2-7
D gene: TRBD2
clone size: NA
CDR3 DNA: TGTGCCAGCAGTTTATTTTCCAGCGGGGAGTATTACGAGCAGTACTTC
CDR3 protein: CASSLFSSGEYYEQYF

V gene: TRBV4-3
J gene: TRBJ2-5
D gene: TRBD2
clone size: NA
CDR3 DNA: TGCGCCAGCAGCCTGACAATACTAGCGCCCCAAGAGACCCAGTACTTC
CDR3 protein: CASSLTILAPQETQYF

V gene: TRBV5-1
J gene: TRBJ2-7
D gene: TRBD2
clone size: few
CDR3 DNA: TGCGCCAGCAGCTTACAAGCGGGACTCTCCTACGAGCAGTACTTC
CDR3 protein: CASSLQAGLSYEQYF

V gene: TRBV27
J gene: TRBJ1-4
D gene: TRBD1
clone size: NA
CDR3 DNA: TGTGCCAGCAGAACCGGGACAGTGTATACTAATGAAAAACTGTTTTTT
CDR3 protein: CASRTGTVYTNEKLFF

V gene: TRBV15
J gene: TRBJ1-5
D gene: NA
clone size: few
CDR3 DNA: TGTGCCACCAGCAGAGAGGCAGGGAACAATCAGCCCCAGCATTTT
CDR3 protein: CATSREAGNNQPQHF

V gene: TRBV7-3
J gene: TRBJ2-5
D gene: NA
clone size: NA
CDR3 DNA: TGTGCCAGCAGCTTATCGTTAGCATCAGGGCGAGAGACCCAGTACTTC
CDR3 protein: CASSLSLASGRETQYF